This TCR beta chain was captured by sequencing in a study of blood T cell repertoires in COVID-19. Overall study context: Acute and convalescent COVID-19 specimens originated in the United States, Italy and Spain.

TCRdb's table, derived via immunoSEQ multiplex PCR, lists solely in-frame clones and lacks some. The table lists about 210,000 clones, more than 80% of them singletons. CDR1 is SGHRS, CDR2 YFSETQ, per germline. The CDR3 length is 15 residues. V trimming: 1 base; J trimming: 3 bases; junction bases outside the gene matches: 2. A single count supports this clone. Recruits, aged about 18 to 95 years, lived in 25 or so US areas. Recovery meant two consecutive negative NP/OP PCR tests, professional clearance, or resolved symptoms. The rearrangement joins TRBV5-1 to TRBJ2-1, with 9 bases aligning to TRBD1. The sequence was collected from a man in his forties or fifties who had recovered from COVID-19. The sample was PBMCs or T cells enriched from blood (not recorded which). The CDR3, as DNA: TGCGCCAGCAGCTTGACAGGGGGCGGCTACAATGAGCAGTTCTTC. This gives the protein CASSLTGGGYNEQFF.